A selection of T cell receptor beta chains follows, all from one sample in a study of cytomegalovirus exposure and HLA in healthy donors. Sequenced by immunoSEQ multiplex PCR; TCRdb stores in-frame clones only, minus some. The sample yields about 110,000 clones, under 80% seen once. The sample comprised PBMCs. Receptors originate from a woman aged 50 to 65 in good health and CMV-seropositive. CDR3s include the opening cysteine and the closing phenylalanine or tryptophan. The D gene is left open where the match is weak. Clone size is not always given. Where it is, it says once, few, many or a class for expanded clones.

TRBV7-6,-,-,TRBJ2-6,TGTGCCAGCAGCCCCACAGGGTCCCCCAGCTCTGGGGCCAACGTCCTGACTTTC,CASSPTGSPSSGANVLTF
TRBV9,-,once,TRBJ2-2,TGTGCCAGCAGCGCGGGGGCCGGGGAGCTGTTTTTT,CASSAGAGELFF
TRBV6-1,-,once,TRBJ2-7,TGTGCCGCGTTGGACAGCTACGAGCAGTACTTC,CAALDSYEQYF
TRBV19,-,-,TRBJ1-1,TGTGCCAGTAGTATCGGATCAGGGTGGAGCACTGAAGCTTTCTTT,CASSIGSGWSTEAFF
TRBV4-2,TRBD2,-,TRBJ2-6,TGTGCCAGCAGCCAAGATCAGGTCGGGGGGACTATCTCTGGGGCCAACGTCCTGACTTTC,CASSQDQVGGTISGANVLTF
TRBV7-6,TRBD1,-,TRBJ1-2,TGTGCCAGCAGCTCAGGACAGGGGGAACACTACACCTTC,CASSSGQGEHYTF
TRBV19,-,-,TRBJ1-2,TGTGCCAGTTCAGGCTTTGTCTATGGCTACACCTTC,CASSGFVYGYTF
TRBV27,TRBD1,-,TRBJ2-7,TGTGCCAGCAGTTTTAGTCCCCGGGACAGGGGGGTCGAGCAGTACTTC,CASSFSPRDRGVEQYF
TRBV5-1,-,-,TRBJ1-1,TGCGCCAGCACCACGGGGTCGGCGAACACTGAAGCTTTCTTT,CASTTGSANTEAFF
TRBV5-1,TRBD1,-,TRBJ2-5,TGCGCCAGCAGCTTAGGTACTGGGACAGGGGGAGAGACCCAGTACTTC,CASSLGTGTGGETQYF
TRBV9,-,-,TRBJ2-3,TGTGCCAGCAGCCCCTGGCGGTCAGATACGCAGTATTTT,CASSPWRSDTQYF
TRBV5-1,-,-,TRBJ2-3,TGCGCCAGCAGCTCCCAGGGAAGGGTCTCCACAGATACGCAGTATTTT,CASSSQGRVSTDTQYF
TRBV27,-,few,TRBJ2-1,TGTGCCAGCAGTTTGGGCCACAATGAGCAGTTCTTC,CASSLGHNEQFF
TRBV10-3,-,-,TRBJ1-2,TGTGCCATCAGTGAGTCAGGAAGTACAGATGGCTACACCTTC,CAISESGSTDGYTF